These 21 T cell receptor beta chains were sequenced from one sample in a study of tissue T cells after allogeneic stem cell transplantation (dated by TCRdb to 2022 to 2024). The method was the immunoSEQ multiplex PCR assay. TCRdb re-hosts the immuneACCESS table, in-frame sequences only. Its copies lack some clones; in the studies checked, an unresolved V gene accounts for under half of them, and the cause for the rest is not known. This sample has about 24,000 clones in its table, and about 73% of those were observed once. The ten largest clones capture around 7.2% of the sample. The time point label of this sample denotes: human tissue collected at research (rapid) autopsy. The sample was tissue from the ileum, taken at autopsy. The receptors shown here come from a female donor of 60 years or more with lung cancer.

In this sample, this clone turned up once. J is TRBJ2-1 and V is TRBV5-6; 8 nucleotides line up with TRBD2. Germline assignment: CDR1 SGHDT and CDR2 YYEEEE. The CDR3 covers 13 residues. Trimming cost V 6 bases and J 7 bases; bases outside gene matches: 6. The CDR3 DNA reads TGTGCCAGCACGGGGGGGCCAAAGAATGAGCAGTTCTTC. Translation: CASTGGPKNEQFF.

This clone appeared a few times. V and J are TRBV30 and TRBJ2-1; TRBD2 matches 8 bases. The length of the CDR3 is 13 residues. CDR1 is GTSNPN and CDR2 is SVGIG in the germline V gene (reference sequence). After removal of 4 bases from V and 4 bases from J, the junction contained 3 bases not matched to a gene. The chain's CDR3 is CAWTSGPYNEQFF. CDR3 coding DNA: TGTGCCTGGACTAGCGGGCCATACAATGAGCAGTTCTTC.

This chain uses TRBV5-1 with TRBJ2-1; the D is unclear. Trimming left V 2 bases short and J 5 bases short, with 8 bases between. The CDR3 contains 13 residues. Per the germline V gene, CDR1 is SGHRS and CDR2 is YFSETQ. This CDR3 is CASSLTNHNEQFF. CDR3 bases: TGCGCCAGCAGCTTAACCAACCACAATGAGCAGTTCTTC.

The chain joins TRBV5-1 to TRBJ2-3, with D unclear. The V gene lost 0 bases and the J gene lost 2 bases, with 7 bases spanning the gap. This CDR3 is 14 amino acids long. CDR1 and CDR2 (germline): SGHRS, YFSETQ. In nucleotides, the CDR3 is TGCGCCAGCAGCTTGGACTGGATCACAGATACGCAGTATTTT. Translating it yields CASSLDWITDTQYF.

This clone has a single count. This chain links TRBV30 with TRBJ1-4; no firm D call. The germline V gene has CDR1 GTSNPN and CDR2 SVGIG (reference sequence). The CDR3 sequence is 15 residues long. Between the trimmed V and J ends, which lost 1 base and 0 bases, there was a span of 9 bases. As DNA, the CDR3 is TGTGCCTGGAGTGCGGGATTAGCAACTAATGAAAAACTGTTTTTT. Translating gives CAWSAGLATNEKLFF.

This chain uses TRBV15 with TRBJ1-6; 7 bases align to TRBD1. The trim removed 8 bases at V and 8 bases at J, leaving 6 bases unmatched. The length of the CDR3 is 13 residues. The germline CDR1 and CDR2 sequences are LNHNV and YYDKDF (reference sequence). The CDR3 sequence: CATQRRGDSPLHF. CDR3 nucleotides: TGTGCCACCCAGCGCAGGGGGGATTCACCCCTCCACTTT. The complete variable domain, with remaining parts taken from reference TRBV15 and TRBJ1-6, reads DAMVIQNPRYQVTQFGKPVTLSCSQTLNHNVMYWYQQKSSQAPKLLFHYYDKDFNNEADTPDNFQSRRPNTSFCFLDIRSPGLGDTAMYLCATQRRGDSPLHFGNGTRLTVT.

V usage is TRBV7-2 and J usage is TRBJ2-1; weak D call: TRBD2 (5 bases). V lost 0 bases to trimming and J lost 10 bases, with 10 bases between them. Germline V gene lookup returns CDR1 SGHTA and CDR2 FQGNSA. The CDR3 totals 13 residues. CDR3 region: CASSLALRREQFF. CDR3 DNA: TGTGCCAGCAGCTTAGCTTTGCGGAGGGAGCAGTTCTTC.

The chain links TRBV19 to TRBJ1-6, with D perhaps TRBD1 (6 bases). The CDR3 totals 14 residues. Germline loops: CDR1 LNHDA, CDR2 SQIVND (reference sequence). Deletions cut 7 bases from V and 10 bases from J, with 17 bases between. CDR3 nucleotides: TGTGCCAGTATGCCGGACAGCATCGCCTCACCCCTCCACTTT. This translates into CASMPDSIASPLHF. Drawing the rest from reference TRBV19 and TRBJ1-6, the complete variable domain is DGGITQSPKYLFRKEGQNVTLSCEQNLNHDAMYWYRQDPGQGLRLIYYSQIVNDFQKGDIAEGYSVSREKKESFPLTVTSAQKNPTAFYLCASMPDSIASPLHFGNGTRLTVT.

The J gene is TRBJ1-6, the V gene TRBV11-2; D ambiguous. V was pared by 5 bases and J by 8 bases, with 4 bases between. CDR3 length equals 11 residues. Germline V gene lookup returns CDR1 SGHAT and CDR2 FQNNGV. CDR3 sequence reads: CASSHDSPLHF. In DNA form, the CDR3 reads TGTGCCAGCAGCCATGATTCACCCCTCCACTTT.

The chain links TRBV14 to TRBJ1-3; unclear D gene. V lost 3 bases, J lost 2 bases, and 11 bases lay in between. CDR3 length equals 15 residues. Germline values: CDR1 SGHDN, CDR2 FVKESK. CDR3 in DNA: TGTGCCAGCAGCCACCTGAATGTTCCTGGAAACACCATATATTTT. Its protein product is CASSHLNVPGNTIYF.

The chain joins TRBV30 to TRBJ2-5; no definite D call. Germline CDR1 is GTSNPN and CDR2 is SVGIG (reference sequence). CDR3 length equals 12 residues. Trimming removed 8 bases at V and 4 bases at J, with 14 bases between. DNA for the CDR3: TGTGCCCAGAGAGGCTCTGGAGAGACCCAGTACTTC. This encodes CAQRGSGETQYF.

The rearrangement links TRBV7-2 to TRBJ2-6; D is unclear. The CDR3 is 16 amino acids. CDR1 SGHTA and CDR2 FQGNSA come from the germline V gene. V was clipped by 1 base and J by 0 bases, with 7 bases between them. In nucleotides, the CDR3 is TGTGCCAGCAGCTTAGTAAAGGCCTCTGGGGCCAACGTCCTGACTTTC. Translation gives CASSLVKASGANVLTF.

The chain has TRBV19 and TRBJ1-2, with a weak D call TRBD1 (6 bases). The germline V gene encodes CDR1 LNHDA and CDR2 SQIVND (reference sequence). V was shortened by 7 bases and J by 0 bases, with 15 bases between the two germline ends. This CDR3 has 15 amino acids. The CDR3 DNA follows: TGTGCCAGTATCCCTCATAGGACAGCTAACTATGGCTACACCTTC. Its protein is CASIPHRTANYGYTF.

The CDR3 protein is CAISESSGRSNEQFF. CDR3 coding DNA: TGTGCCATCAGTGAATCTAGCGGGAGGTCAAATGAGCAGTTCTTC. This rearrangement joins TRBV10-3 to TRBJ2-1, with TRBD2 matching 11 bases. V shed 3 bases and J 7 bases; nucleotides not matched to a gene: 5. Per germline, CDR1 ENHRY and CDR2 SYGVKD. The CDR3 runs to 15 residues.

The rearrangement joins TRBV9 to TRBJ2-5; 7 nucleotides align to TRBD2. J gave up 5 bases and V 7 bases, and 17 bases lay outside the gene matches. CDR1 and CDR2 from the germline V gene are SGDLS and YYNGEE. The CDR3 is 16 residues long. The CDR3 region is CASSPGSGDVGETQYF. The CDR3, as DNA: TGTGCCAGCTCCCCTGGGAGCGGGGATGTGGGGGAGACCCAGTACTTC.

This clone has more than one count but fewer than ten. J is TRBJ2-7 and V is TRBV4-1; the D gene is possibly TRBD2 (5 bases). V lost 3 bases and J 1 base, leaving 13 bases between the germline ends. The CDR3 runs to 15 residues. CDR1 MGHRA and CDR2 YSYEKL come from the germline V gene. This CDR3 reads CASSQQAWESYEQYF. The CDR3, as DNA: TGCGCCAGCAGCCAGCAAGCTTGGGAGTCCTACGAGCAGTACTTC.

The CDR3 loop reads CASSLSSTSGSSYEQYF. CDR3 coding DNA: TGTGCCAGCAGTTTATCATCAACTAGCGGGAGTTCCTACGAGCAGTACTTC. This chain connects TRBV28 to TRBJ2-7, with 11 bases lining up with TRBD2. Germline loops: CDR1 MDHEN, CDR2 SYDVKM. J gave up 1 base and V 1 base, and 6 bases lay outside the gene matches. CDR3 size: 17 residues.

This chain joins TRBV25-1 and TRBJ2-7, with 10 nucleotides matching TRBD1. V lost 4 bases, J lost 1 base, and 1 base stayed unmatched. CDR1 MGHDK and CDR2 SYGVNS come from the germline V gene. The CDR3 covers 14 residues. The CDR3 here is CASSGGQGSYEQYF. CDR3 bases: TGTGCCAGCAGTGGGGGACAGGGGTCCTACGAGCAGTACTTC.

The rearrangement joins TRBV6-5 to TRBJ1-4; tentative D call: TRBD1 (5 bases). From germline, CDR1 is MNHEY and CDR2 SVGAGI. This CDR3 spans 15 amino acids. V shed 2 bases and J shed 8 bases, with 15 bases lying between them. The CDR3 DNA reads as TGTGCCAGCAGTTACGGGGGTAGGGCGCTCGAAAAACTGTTTTTT. Translated, it gives CASSYGGRALEKLFF.

V is TRBV11-1 and J is TRBJ1-3, with 8 bases identical to TRBD1. The CDR3 loop spans 14 amino acids. Trimming at V came to 6 bases and at J to 2 bases, leaving 3 bases not matched to a gene. Germline CDR1 SGHAT, CDR2 FQDESV (reference sequence). This CDR3 reads CASRQGAPGNTIYF. CDR3 nucleotide sequence: TGTGCCAGCAGGCAGGGGGCACCTGGAAACACCATATATTTT.

The rearrangement links TRBV7-9 to TRBJ2-3, with TRBD2 identical over 7 bases. Germline V CDR1 and CDR2: SEHNR, FQNEAQ (reference sequence). The CDR3 has 17 residues. Germline trimming cut 2 bases from V and 1 base from J; bases unmatched to any gene: 9. This chain's CDR3 is CASSLLGVAGGTDTQYF. CDR3 DNA: TGTGCCAGCAGCTTATTAGGAGTGGCGGGAGGCACAGATACGCAGTATTTT.